This TCR beta chain was recovered during a study of T cells in Graves' hyperthyroidism and ophthalmopathy. What was amplified from RNA transcripts were TCR beta CDR3 regions. The HTBI set primed first-round TCR CDR3 RT-PCR. TCRdb processed the multiplex PCR reads anew with MiXCR; each CDR3 protein has one entry. Among 600,000 to 650,000 distinct CDR3 sequences listed, around 20% were seen once. V gave up 5 bases and J gave up 7 bases, with 15 bases separating them. The CDR3 runs 14 residues. CDR1 and CDR2 (germline): SNHLY, FYNNEI. Ten or more counts support this clonotype. The antigen is undetermined. Study results and caveats: Stable hyperthyroidism was separated from ophthalmopathy by a model based on 13 V-J features.

Each diagnosis drew on symptoms, thyroxine, TRAb, thyroid ultrasound and orbital computed tomography findings. This clonotype was obtained from a man aged 25-45 years with Graves' ophthalmopathy. Sequencing was carried out using blood. The chain carries TRBV2 and TRBJ2-1; the D is unclear. CDR3 in amino acids: CASSSHVRQNEQFF. The DNA for the CDR3 is TGTGCCAGCAGTTCACACGTCAGGCAGAATGAGCAGTTCTTC.